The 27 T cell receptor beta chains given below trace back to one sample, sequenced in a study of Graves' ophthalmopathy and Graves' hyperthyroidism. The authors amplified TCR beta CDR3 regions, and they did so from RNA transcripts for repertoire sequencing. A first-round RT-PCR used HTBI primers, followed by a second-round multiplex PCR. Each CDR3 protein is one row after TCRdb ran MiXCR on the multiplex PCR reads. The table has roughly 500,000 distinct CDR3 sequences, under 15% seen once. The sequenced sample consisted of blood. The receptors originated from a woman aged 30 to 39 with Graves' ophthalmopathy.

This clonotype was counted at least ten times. CDR3 DNA: TGTGCCAGCAGTTTGGCAGGGAGGAGGGGAAGCACTGAAGCTTTCTTT. It is translated as CASSLAGRRGSTEAFF. The chain recombines TRBV27 with TRBJ1-1, with D tentatively TRBD1 (5 bases). Germline V lookup: CDR1 MNHEY, CDR2 SMNVEV (reference sequence). With 3 bases removed from V and 4 bases from J, the gap between germline ends came to 18 bases. The CDR3 spans 16 residues.

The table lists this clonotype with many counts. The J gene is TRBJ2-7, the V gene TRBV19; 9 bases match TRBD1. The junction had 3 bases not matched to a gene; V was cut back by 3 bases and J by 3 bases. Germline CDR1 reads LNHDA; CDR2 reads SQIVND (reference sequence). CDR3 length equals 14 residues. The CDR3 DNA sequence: TGTGCCAGTAGTATGGGACAGGGTGACTACGAGCAGTACTTC. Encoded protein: CASSMGQGDYEQYF.

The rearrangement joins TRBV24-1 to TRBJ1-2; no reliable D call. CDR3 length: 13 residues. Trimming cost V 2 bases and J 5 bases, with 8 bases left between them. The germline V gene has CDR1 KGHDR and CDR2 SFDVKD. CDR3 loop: CATSDSARYGYTF. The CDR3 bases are TGTGCCACCAGTGATTCGGCGCGTTATGGCTACACCTTC.

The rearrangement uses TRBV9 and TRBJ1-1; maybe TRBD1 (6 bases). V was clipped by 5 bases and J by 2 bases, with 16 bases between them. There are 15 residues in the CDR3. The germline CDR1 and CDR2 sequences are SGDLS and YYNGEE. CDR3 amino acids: CASRPLTGYNTEAFF. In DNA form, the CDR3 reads TGTGCCAGCAGACCTCTGACAGGATATAACACTGAAGCTTTCTTT.

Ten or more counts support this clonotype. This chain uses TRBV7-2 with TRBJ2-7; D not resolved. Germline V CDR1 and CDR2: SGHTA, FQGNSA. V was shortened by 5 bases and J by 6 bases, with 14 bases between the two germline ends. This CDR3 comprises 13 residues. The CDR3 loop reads CASSTEWGAEQYF. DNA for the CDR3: TGTGCCAGCAGCACAGAGTGGGGTGCCGAGCAGTACTTC.

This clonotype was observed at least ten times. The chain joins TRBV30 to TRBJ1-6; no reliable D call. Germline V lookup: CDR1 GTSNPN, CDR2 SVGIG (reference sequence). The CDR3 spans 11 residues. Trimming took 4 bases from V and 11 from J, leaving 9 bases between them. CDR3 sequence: CAWKLAPPLHF. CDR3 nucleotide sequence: TGTGCCTGGAAACTAGCTCCACCCCTCCACTTT. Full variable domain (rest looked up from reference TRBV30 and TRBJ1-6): SQTIHQWPATLVQPVGSPLSLECTVEGTSNPNLYWYRQAAGRGLQLLFYSVGIGQISSEVPQNLSASRPQDRQFILSSKKLLLSDSGFYLCAWKLAPPLHFGNGTRLTVT.

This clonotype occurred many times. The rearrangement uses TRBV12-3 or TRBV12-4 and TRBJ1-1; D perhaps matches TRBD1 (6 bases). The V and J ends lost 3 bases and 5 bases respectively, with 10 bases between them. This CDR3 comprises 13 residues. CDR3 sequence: CASSLKRGTEAFF. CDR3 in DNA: TGTGCCAGCAGTTTGAAAAGGGGGACTGAAGCTTTCTTT.

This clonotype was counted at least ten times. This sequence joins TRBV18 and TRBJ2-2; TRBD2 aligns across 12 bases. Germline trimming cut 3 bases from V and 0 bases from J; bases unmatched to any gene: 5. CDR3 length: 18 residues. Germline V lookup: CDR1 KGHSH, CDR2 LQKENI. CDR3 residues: CASSPPTSGGSNTGELFF. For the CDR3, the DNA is TGTGCCAGCTCACCGCCGACTAGCGGGGGCTCGAACACCGGGGAGCTGTTTTTT.

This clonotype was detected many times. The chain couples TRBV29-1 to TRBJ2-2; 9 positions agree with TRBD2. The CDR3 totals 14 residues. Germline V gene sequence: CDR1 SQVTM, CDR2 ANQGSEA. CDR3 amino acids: CSIRLAANTGELFF. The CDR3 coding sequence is TGCAGTATTCGACTAGCGGCGAACACCGGGGAGCTGTTTTTT.

CDR3 sequence (DNA): TGTGCCAGCAGTTACTTTGGTAGGGGGCAGGGGACCCAGTACTTC. Its translation is CASSYFGRGQGTQYF. The chain uses TRBV6-5 and TRBJ2-5; 7 nucleotides line up with TRBD1. Losses at the gene ends were 1 base for V and 7 bases for J; bases not matched to a gene: 9. The CDR3 spans 15 residues. Germline V gives CDR1 MNHEY, CDR2 SVGAGI.

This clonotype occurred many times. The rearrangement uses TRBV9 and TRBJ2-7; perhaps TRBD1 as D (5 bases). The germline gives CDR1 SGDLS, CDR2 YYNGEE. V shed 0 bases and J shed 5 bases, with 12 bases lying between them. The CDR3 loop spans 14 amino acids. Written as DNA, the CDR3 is TGTGCCAGCAGCGTAGGGGCAGGGTTGGACGAGCAGTACTTC. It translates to CASSVGAGLDEQYF.

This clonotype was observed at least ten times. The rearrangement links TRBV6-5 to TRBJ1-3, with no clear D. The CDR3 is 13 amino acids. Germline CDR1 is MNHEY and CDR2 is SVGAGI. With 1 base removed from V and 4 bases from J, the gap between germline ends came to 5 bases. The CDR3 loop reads CASSYYGGNTIYF. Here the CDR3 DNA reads TGTGCCAGCAGTTACTACGGCGGAAACACCATATATTTT.

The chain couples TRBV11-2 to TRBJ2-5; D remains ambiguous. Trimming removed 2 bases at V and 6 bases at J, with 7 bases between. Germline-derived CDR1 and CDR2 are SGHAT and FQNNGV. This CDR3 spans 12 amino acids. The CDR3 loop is CASSLIAKTQYF. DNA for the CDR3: TGTGCCAGCAGCTTAATCGCGAAGACCCAGTACTTC.

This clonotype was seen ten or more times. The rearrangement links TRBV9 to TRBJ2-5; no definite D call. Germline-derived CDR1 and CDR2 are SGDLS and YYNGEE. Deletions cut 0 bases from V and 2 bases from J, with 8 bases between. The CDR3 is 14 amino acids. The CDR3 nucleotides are TGTGCCAGCAGCGTAGGGGCCCAGCAAGAGACCCAGTACTTC. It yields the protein CASSVGAQQETQYF.

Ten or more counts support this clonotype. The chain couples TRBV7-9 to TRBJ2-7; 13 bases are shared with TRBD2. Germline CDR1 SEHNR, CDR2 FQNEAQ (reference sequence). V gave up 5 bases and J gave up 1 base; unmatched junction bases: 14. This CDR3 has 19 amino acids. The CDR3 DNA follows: TGTGCCAGCAGCAAAAGCAGGACTAGCGGGAGCTACCCTTCCTACGAGCAGTACTTC. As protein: CASSKSRTSGSYPSYEQYF.

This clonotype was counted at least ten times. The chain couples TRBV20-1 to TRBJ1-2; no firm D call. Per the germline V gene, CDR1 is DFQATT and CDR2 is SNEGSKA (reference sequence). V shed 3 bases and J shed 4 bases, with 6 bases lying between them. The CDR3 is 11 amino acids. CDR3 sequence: CSARELYGYTF. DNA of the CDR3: TGCAGTGCTAGGGAACTCTATGGCTACACCTTC.

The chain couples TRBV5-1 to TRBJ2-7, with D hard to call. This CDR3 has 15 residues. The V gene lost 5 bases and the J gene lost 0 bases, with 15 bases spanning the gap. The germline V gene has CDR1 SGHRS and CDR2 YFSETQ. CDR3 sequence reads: CASSPVWLTSYEQYF. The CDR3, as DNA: TGCGCCAGCAGTCCCGTTTGGTTGACCTCCTACGAGCAGTACTTC.

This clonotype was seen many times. The CDR3 reads CSARDRASGRAGEQYF. The CDR3, as DNA: TGCAGTGCTAGAGATCGAGCTAGCGGGAGGGCGGGTGAGCAGTACTTC. V is TRBV20-1 and J is TRBJ2-7, with 12 bases lining up with TRBD2. The germline V gene has CDR1 DFQATT and CDR2 SNEGSKA (reference sequence). The CDR3 sequence is 16 residues long. V shed 0 bases and J 7 bases; nucleotides not matched to a gene: 10.

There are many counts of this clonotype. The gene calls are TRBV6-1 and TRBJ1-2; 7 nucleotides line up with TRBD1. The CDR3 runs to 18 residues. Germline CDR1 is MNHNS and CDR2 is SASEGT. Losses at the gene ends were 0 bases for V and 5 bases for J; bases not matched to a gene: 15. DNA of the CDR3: TGTGCCAGCAGTGAAGCTACCGGGACAGCGATACCTCTTTATGGCTACACCTTC. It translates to CASSEATGTAIPLYGYTF.

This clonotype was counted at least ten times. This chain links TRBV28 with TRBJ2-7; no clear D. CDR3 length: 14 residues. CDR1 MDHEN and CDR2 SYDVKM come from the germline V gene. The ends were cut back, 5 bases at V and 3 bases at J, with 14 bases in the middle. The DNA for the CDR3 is TGTGCCAGCAGTCCTAGGGCGGAGATCTACGAGCAGTACTTC. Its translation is CASSPRAEIYEQYF.

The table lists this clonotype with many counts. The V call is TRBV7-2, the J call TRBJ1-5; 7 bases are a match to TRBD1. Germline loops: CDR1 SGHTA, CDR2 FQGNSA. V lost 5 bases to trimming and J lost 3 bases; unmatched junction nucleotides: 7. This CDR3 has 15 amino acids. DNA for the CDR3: TGTGCCAGCAGCCCAGGGGGACAGTTCAATCAGCCCCAGCATTTT. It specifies CASSPGGQFNQPQHF.

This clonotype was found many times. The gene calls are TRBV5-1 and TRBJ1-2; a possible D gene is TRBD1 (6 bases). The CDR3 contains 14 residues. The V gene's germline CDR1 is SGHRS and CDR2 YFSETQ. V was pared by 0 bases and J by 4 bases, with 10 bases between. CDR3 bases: TGCGCCAGCAGCTTGGGAACAGGGAGCTATGGCTACACCTTC. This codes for CASSLGTGSYGYTF.

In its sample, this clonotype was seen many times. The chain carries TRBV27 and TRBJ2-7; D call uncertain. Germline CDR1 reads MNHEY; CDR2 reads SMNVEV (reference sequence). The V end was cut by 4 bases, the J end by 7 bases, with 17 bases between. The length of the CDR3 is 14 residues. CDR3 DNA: TGTGCCAGCAGTTCAATAGGGCCTGCCTTGGAGCAGTACTTC. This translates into CASSSIGPALEQYF.

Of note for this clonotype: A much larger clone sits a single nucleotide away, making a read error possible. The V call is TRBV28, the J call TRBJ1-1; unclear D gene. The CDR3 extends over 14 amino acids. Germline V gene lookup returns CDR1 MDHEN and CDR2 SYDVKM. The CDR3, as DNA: TGTGCCAGCAGTTCGGCAGGAATGAACACTGAAGCTTGCTTT. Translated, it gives CASSSAGMNTEACF.

The CDR3: CASSSTQWGSYEQYF. CDR3 DNA: TGTGCCAGCAGCTCGACACAATGGGGCTCCTACGAGCAGTACTTC. This chain links TRBV11-1 with TRBJ2-7; D uncertain. Germline CDR1 and CDR2: SGHAT and FQDESV (reference sequence). V lost 4 bases to trimming and J lost 0 bases, with 13 bases between them. CDR3 size: 15 residues. Filled out from reference TRBV11-1 and TRBJ2-7, the complete variable domain reads EAEVAQSPRYKITEKSQAVAFWCDPISGHATLYWYRQILGQGPELLVQFQDESVVDDSQLPKDRFSAERLKGVDSTLKIQPAELGDSAMYLCASSSTQWGSYEQYFGPGTRLTVT.

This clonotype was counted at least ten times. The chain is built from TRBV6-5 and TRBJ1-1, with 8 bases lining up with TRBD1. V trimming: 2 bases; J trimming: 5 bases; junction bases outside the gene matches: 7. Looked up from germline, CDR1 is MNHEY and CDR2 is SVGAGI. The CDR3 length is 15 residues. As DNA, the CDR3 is TGTGCCAGCAGTTACGGGCAGGGGGCAAGGACTGAAGCTTTCTTT. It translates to CASSYGQGARTEAFF.

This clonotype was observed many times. The CDR3 nucleotides are TGTGCCTGGAGTTCTGACACCATATATTTT. Its translation: CAWSSDTIYF. V and J are TRBV30 and TRBJ1-3; D unresolved. Germline assignment: CDR1 GTSNPN and CDR2 SVGIG (reference sequence). The V and J ends lost 2 bases and 8 bases respectively, with 4 bases between them. This CDR3 region has 10 residues.